Each of the 9 T cell receptor beta chains below was sequenced from the same sample in a study of regulatory T cells in long-lasting Graves disease. CDR3-region Arm-PCR and iRepertoire HTBI primers produced the TCR beta libraries. From the multiplex PCR reads, TCRdb called clonotypes with MiXCR, one entry per CDR3 protein. The data show about 200,000 distinct CDR3 sequences, 15% to 20% seen once. Described time point: newly diagnosed GD, antithyroid drugs for less than 3 months. From PBMCs, RNA was extracted and then used to make the TCR library. The sequences come from peripheral blood mononuclear cells (PBMCs), collected at new diagnosis, from a patient treated with antithyroid drugs. The receptors stem from a female donor with Graves disease.

This clonotype was found many times. This chain joins TRBV28 and TRBJ2-3; D is possibly TRBD2 (6 bases). The V gene's germline CDR1 is MDHEN and CDR2 SYDVKM. The length of the CDR3 is 12 residues. The V end was cut by 3 bases, the J end by 9 bases, with 10 bases between. CDR3 protein: CASSLEGNTQYF. The DNA for the CDR3 is TGTGCCAGCAGTTTGGAGGGGAACACGCAGTATTTT.

The chain recombines TRBV4-1 with TRBJ1-2; D might be TRBD1 (5 bases). The CDR3 spans 17 residues. Germline CDR1 and CDR2: MGHRA and YSYEKL. Trimming cost V 2 bases and J 3 bases, with 19 bases left between them. The CDR3 loop is CASSQHRGVRVDYGYTF. The CDR3 DNA reads TGCGCCAGCAGCCAACATCGTGGAGTCAGGGTTGACTATGGCTACACCTTC.

This clonotype was observed at least ten times. The chain joins TRBV20-1 to TRBJ2-5; D may be TRBD2 (6 bases). V lost 6 bases and J 0 bases, leaving 17 bases between the germline ends. Germline V lookup: CDR1 DFQATT, CDR2 SNEGSKA (reference sequence). This CDR3 region has 15 residues. CDR3 nucleotides: TGCAGTGCCCCAGCCCACCTAGCGAACCAAGAGACCCAGTACTTC. Residues: CSAPAHLANQETQYF.

This clonotype was detected ten times or more. CDR3 in amino acids: CASSLGTGSGEQYF. The CDR3 region has the DNA TGTGCCAGCAGCTTAGGGACAGGGAGCGGCGAGCAGTACTTC. The rearrangement joins TRBV7-3 to TRBJ2-7; 9 bases agree with TRBD1. The germline V gene encodes CDR1 SGHTA and CDR2 FQGTGA. Losses at the gene ends were 2 bases for V and 6 bases for J; bases not matched to a gene: 5. This CDR3 has 14 amino acids.

The table lists this clonotype with many counts. This chain links TRBV4-1 with TRBJ1-1; possibly TRBD1 for D (5 bases). The CDR3 has 18 amino acids. V was shortened by 1 base and J by 0 bases, with 18 bases between the two germline ends. From germline, CDR1 is MGHRA and CDR2 YSYEKL. Here the CDR3 reads CASSQVGVFGAVNTEAFF. CDR3 DNA sequence: TGCGCCAGCAGCCAAGTGGGGGTGTTTGGAGCCGTGAACACTGAAGCTTTCTTT.

The sample holds many counts of this clonotype. The chain links TRBV12-3 or TRBV12-4 to TRBJ2-7, with TRBD2 matching 7 bases. The ends lost 3 bases at V and 3 bases at J; junction bases unmatched: 2. This CDR3 has 13 amino acids. In DNA, the CDR3 is TGTGCCAGCAGTTTGCGGGGGAGCTACGAGCAGTACTTC. This translates into CASSLRGSYEQYF.

This clonotype was observed many times. The chain links TRBV19 to TRBJ2-7; maybe TRBD1 (5 bases). Germline CDR1 is LNHDA and CDR2 is SQIVND (reference sequence). This CDR3 comprises 15 residues. Trimming removed 5 bases at V and 2 bases at J, with 16 bases between. CDR3 residues: CASSEKGLPAYEQYF. CDR3 in DNA: TGTGCCAGTAGTGAAAAGGGGCTCCCGGCCTACGAGCAGTACTTC.

This clonotype was counted many times. The J gene is TRBJ1-1, the V gene TRBV12-3 or TRBV12-4, with D possibly matching TRBD1 (5 bases). CDR3 length: 13 residues. V was cut by 3 bases and J by 5 bases, with 10 bases left in between. As DNA, the CDR3 is TGTGCCAGCAGTTTCGGGGGGGTAACTGAAGCTTTCTTT. Protein: CASSFGGVTEAFF.

This clonotype was seen repeatedly, ten times or more. The chain has TRBV6-1 and TRBJ2-1; 9 bases map to TRBD1. The CDR3 length is 17 residues. Trimming removed 7 bases from V and 3 bases from J; junction bases left unmatched: 13. From germline, CDR1 is MNHNS and CDR2 SASEGT. Here the CDR3 DNA reads TGTGCCAGCACCCCCGCCGGGACAGGGTTGGGCTACAATGAGCAGTTCTTC. Its protein product is CASTPAGTGLGYNEQFF.